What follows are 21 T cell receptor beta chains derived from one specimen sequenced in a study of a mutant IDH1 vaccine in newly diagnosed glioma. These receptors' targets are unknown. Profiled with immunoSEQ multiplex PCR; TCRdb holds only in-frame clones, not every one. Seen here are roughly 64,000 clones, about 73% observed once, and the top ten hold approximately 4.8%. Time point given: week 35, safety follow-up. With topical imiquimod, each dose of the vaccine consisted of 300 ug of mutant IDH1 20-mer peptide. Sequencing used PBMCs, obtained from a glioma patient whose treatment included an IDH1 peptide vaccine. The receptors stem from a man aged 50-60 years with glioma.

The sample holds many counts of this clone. CDR3 loop: CASNAYDSYEQYF. For the CDR3, the DNA is TGTGCCAGCAACGCCTATGACTCCTACGAGCAGTACTTC. The chain uses TRBV5-6 and TRBJ2-7; D unclear. This CDR3 is built from 13 residues. V was pared by 6 bases and J by 0 bases, with 10 bases between. CDR1 and CDR2 from the germline V gene are SGHDT and YYEEEE.

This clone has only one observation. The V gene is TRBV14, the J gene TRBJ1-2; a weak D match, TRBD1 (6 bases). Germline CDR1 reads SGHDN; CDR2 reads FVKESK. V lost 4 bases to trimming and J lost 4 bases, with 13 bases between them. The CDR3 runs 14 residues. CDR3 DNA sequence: TGTGCCAGCAGCCCAGGGGCCGTCCTCTATGGCTACACCTTC. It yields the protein CASSPGAVLYGYTF.

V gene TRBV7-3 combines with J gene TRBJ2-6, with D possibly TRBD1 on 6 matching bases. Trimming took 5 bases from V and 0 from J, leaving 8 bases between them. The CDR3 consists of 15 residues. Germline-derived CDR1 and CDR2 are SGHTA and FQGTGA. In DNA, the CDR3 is TGTGCCAGCAGCCCACAGGGCTCTGGGGCCAACGTCCTGACTTTC. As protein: CASSPQGSGANVLTF.

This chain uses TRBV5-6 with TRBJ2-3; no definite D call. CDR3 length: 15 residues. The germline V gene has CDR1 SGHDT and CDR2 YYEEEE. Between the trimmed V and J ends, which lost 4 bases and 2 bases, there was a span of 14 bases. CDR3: CASSVDGYFTDTQYF. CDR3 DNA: TGTGCCAGCAGCGTGGACGGCTATTTCACAGATACGCAGTATTTT.

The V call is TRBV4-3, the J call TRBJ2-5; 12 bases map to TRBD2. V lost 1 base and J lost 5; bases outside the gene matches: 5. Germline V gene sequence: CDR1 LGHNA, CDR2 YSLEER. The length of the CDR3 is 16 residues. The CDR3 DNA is TGCGCCAGCAGCCAAGGGCTAGCGGGGGGGTTTGAGACCCAGTACTTC. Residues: CASSQGLAGGFETQYF.

The CDR3 protein is CASSPGQGKGTGGNEQFF. The CDR3 bases are TGTGCCAGCAGCCCCGGACAGGGAAAGGGGACAGGGGGCAATGAGCAGTTCTTC. The chain uses TRBV28 and TRBJ2-1; 11 bases agree with TRBD1. Germline V lookup: CDR1 MDHEN, CDR2 SYDVKM. This CDR3 has 18 amino acids. V gave up 6 bases and J gave up 6 bases; unmatched junction bases: 16.

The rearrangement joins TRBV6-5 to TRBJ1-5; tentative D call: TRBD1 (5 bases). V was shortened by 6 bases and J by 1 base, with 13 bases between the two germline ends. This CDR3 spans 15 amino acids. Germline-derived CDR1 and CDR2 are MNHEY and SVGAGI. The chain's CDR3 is CASSTLQGSNQPQHF. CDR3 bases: TGTGCCAGCAGCACCCTTCAGGGCAGCAATCAGCCCCAGCATTTT.

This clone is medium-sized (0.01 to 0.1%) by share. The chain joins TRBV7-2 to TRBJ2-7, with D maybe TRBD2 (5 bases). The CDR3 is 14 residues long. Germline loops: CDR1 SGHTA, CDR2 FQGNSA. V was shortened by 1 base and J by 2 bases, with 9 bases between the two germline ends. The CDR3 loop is CASSLGPGTYEQYF. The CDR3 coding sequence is TGTGCCAGCAGCTTAGGGCCGGGAACCTACGAGCAGTACTTC.

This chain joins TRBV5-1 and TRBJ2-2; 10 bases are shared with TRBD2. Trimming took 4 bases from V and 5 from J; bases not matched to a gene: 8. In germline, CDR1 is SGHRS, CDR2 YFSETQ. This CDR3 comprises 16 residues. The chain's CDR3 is CASSVPLAGNTGELFF. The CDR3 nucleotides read TGCGCCAGCAGCGTTCCACTAGCGGGGAATACCGGGGAGCTGTTTTTT.

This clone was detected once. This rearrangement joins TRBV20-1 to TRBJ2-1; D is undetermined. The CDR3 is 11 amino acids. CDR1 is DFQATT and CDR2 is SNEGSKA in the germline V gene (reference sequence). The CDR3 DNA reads TGCAGCCCGAGGATTTACAATGAGCAGTTCTTC. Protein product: CSPRIYNEQFF.

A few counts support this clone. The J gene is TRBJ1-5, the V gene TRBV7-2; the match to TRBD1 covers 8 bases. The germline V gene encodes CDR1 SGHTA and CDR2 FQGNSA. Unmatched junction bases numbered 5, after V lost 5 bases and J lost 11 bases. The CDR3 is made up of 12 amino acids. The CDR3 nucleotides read TGTGCCAGCAGCGTCAACAGGGGGACCCAGCATTTT. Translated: CASSVNRGTQHF. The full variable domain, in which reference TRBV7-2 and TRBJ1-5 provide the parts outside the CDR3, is GAGVSQSPSNKVTEKGKDVELRCDPISGHTALYWYRQSLGQGLEFLIYFQGNSAPDKSGLPSDRFSAERTGGSVSTLTIQRTQQEDSAVYLCASSVNRGTQHFGDGTRLSIL.

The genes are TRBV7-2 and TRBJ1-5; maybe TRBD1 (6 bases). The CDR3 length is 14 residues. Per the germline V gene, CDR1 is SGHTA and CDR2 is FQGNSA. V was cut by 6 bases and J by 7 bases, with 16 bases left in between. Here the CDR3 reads CASSMGGGKQPQHF. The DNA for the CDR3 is TGTGCCAGCAGTATGGGAGGGGGAAAGCAGCCCCAGCATTTT.

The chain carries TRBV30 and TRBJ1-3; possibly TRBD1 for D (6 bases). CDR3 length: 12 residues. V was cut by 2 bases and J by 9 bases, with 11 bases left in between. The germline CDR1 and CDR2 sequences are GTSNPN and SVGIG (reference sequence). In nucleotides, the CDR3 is TGTGCCTGGAGTTTGGGGGGCGGCACCATATATTTT. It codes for CAWSLGGGTIYF.

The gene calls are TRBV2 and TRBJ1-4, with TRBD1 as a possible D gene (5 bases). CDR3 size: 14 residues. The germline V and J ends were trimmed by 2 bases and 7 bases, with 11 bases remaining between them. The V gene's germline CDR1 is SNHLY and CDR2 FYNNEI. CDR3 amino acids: CASSEKGRAEKLFF. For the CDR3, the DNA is TGTGCCAGCAGTGAAAAGGGGCGGGCTGAAAAACTGTTTTTT.

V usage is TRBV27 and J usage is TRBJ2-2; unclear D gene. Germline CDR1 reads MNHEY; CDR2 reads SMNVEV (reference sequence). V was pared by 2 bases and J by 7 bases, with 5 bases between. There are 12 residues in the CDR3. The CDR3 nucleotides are TGTGCCAGCAGTTTACCCGTCGGGGAGCTGTTTTTT. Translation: CASSLPVGELFF.

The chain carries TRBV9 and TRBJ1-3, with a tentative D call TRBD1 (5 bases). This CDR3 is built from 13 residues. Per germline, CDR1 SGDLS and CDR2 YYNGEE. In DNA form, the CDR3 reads TGTGCTAGTACAGGAGACTCTGGAAACACCATATATTTT. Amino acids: CASTGDSGNTIYF.

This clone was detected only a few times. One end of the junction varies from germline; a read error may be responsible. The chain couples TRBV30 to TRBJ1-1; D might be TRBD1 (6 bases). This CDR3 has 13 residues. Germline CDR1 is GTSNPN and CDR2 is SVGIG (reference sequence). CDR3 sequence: CAWSVWGARSCLF. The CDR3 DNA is TGTGCCTGGAGTGTTTGGGGGGCGCGGTCATGCTTATTT.

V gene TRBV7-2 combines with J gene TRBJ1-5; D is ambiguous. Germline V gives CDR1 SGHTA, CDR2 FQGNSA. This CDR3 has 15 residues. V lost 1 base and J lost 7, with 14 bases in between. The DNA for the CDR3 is TGTGCCAGCAGCTTAGGAGGGTCCGGGAGGCAGCCCCAGCATTTT. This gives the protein CASSLGGSGRQPQHF. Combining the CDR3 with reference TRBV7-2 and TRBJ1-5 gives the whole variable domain GAGVSQSPSNKVTEKGKDVELRCDPISGHTALYWYRQSLGQGLEFLIYFQGNSAPDKSGLPSDRFSAERTGGSVSTLTIQRTQQEDSAVYLCASSLGGSGRQPQHFGDGTRLSIL.

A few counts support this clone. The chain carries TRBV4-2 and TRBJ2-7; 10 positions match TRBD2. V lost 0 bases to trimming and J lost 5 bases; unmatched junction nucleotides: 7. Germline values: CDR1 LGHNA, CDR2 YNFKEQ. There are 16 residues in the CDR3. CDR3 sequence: CASSQDRASGGNEQYF. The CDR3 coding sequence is TGTGCCAGCAGCCAAGATAGGGCTAGCGGGGGAAACGAGCAGTACTTC.

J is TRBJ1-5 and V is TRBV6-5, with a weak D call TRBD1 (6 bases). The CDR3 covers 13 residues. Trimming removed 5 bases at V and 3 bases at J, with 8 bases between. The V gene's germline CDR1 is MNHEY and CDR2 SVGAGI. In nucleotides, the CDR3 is TGTGCCAGCAGTGGGGGGGCCAATCAGCCCCAGCATTTT. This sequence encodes CASSGGANQPQHF.

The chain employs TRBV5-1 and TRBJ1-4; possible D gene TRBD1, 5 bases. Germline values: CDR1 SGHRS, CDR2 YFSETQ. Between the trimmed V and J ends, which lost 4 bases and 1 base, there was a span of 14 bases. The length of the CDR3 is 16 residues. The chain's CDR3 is CASSTDPQGTNEKLFF. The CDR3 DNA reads TGCGCCAGCAGCACCGACCCGCAGGGAACTAATGAAAAACTGTTTTTT. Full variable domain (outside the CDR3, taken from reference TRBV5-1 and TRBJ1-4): KAGVTQTPRYLIKTRGQQVTLSCSPISGHRSVSWYQQTPGQGLQFLFEYFSETQRNKGNFPGRFSGRQFSNSRSEMNVSTLELGDSALYLCASSTDPQGTNEKLFFGSGTQLSVL.